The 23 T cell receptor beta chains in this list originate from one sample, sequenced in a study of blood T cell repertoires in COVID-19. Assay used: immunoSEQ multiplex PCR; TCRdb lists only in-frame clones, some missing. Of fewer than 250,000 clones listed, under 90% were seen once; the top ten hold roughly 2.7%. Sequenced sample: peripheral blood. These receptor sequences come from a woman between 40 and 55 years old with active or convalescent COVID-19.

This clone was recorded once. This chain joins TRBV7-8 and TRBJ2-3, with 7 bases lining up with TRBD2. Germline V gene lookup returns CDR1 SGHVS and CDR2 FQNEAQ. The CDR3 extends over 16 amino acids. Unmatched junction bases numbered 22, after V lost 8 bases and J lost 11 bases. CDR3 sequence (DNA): TGTGCCAGCCCTCCCCCCGGCCTAGCGGAAGTCGTGGAGCAGTATTTT. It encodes CASPPPGLAEVVEQYF.

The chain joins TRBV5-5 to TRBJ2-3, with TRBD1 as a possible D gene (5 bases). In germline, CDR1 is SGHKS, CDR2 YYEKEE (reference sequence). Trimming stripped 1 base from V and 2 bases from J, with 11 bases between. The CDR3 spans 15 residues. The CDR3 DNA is TGTGCCAGCAGCTTGAGGGGTAGCTACACAGATACGCAGTATTTT. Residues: CASSLRGSYTDTQYF.

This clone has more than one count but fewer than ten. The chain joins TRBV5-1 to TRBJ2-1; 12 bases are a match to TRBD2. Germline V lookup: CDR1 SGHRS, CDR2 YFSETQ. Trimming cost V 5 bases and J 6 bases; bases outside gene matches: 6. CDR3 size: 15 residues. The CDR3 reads CASRPPGLAGNEQFF. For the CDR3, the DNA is TGCGCCAGCAGACCTCCGGGACTAGCGGGCAATGAGCAGTTCTTC.

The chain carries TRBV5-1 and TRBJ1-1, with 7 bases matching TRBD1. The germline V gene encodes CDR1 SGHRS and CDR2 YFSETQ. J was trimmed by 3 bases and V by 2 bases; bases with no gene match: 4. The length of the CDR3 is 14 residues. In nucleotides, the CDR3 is TGCGCCAGCAGCTTCCGACAGGGAGACACTGAAGCTTTCTTT. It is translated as CASSFRQGDTEAFF.

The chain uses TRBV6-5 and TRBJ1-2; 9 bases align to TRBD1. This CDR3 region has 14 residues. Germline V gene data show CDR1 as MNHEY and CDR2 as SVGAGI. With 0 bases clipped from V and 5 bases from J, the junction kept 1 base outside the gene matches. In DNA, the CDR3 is TGTGCCAGCAGTTACTCGGACAGGGGATATGGCTACACCTTC. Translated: CASSYSDRGYGYTF.

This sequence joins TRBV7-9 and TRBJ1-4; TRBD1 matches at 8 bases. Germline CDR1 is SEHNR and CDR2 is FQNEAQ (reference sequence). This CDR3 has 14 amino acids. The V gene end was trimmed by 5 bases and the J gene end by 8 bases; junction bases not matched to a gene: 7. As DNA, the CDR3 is TGTGCCAGCAGCCGAGGACAGGGTCTCGAAAAACTGTTTTTT. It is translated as CASSRGQGLEKLFF.

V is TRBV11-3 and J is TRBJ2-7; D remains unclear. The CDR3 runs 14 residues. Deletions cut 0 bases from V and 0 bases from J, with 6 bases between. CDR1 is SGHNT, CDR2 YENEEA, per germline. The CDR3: CASSLEVSSYEQYF. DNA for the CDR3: TGTGCCAGCAGCTTAGAAGTCAGCTCCTACGAGCAGTACTTC. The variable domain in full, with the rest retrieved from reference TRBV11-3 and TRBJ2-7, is EAGVVQSPRYKIIEKKQPVAFWCNPISGHNTLYWYLQNLGQGPELLIRYENEEAVDDSQLPKDRFSAERLKGVDSTLKIQPAELGDSAVYLCASSLEVSSYEQYFGPGTRLTVT.

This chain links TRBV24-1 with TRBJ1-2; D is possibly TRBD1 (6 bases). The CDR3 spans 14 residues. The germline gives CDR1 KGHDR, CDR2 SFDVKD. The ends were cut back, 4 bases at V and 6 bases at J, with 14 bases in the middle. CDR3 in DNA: TGTGCCACCAGTGAAAACAGGGAAGCCAATGGCTACACCTTC. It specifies CATSENREANGYTF.

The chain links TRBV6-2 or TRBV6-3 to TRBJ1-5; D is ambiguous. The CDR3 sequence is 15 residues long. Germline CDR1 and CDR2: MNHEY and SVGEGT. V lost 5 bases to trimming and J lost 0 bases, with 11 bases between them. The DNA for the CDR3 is TGTGCCAGCAGTCGTGGCAGTTATAGCAATCAGCCCCAGCATTTT. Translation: CASSRGSYSNQPQHF.

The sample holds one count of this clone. The CDR3 sequence is CASSERGRAGDTQYF. The DNA of the CDR3 is TGTGCCAGCAGTGAACGGGGGAGGGCCGGAGATACGCAGTATTTT. This chain uses TRBV2 with TRBJ2-3; 7 nucleotides line up with TRBD2. J was trimmed by 5 bases and V by 2 bases; bases with no gene match: 7. The CDR3 covers 15 residues. CDR1 is SNHLY and CDR2 is FYNNEI in the germline V gene.

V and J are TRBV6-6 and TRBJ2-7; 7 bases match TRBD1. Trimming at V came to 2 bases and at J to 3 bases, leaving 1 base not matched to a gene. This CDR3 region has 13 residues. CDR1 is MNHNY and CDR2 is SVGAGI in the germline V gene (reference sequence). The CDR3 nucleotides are TGTGCCAGCAGTTACAACAGGGGCTACGAGCAGTACTTC. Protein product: CASSYNRGYEQYF.

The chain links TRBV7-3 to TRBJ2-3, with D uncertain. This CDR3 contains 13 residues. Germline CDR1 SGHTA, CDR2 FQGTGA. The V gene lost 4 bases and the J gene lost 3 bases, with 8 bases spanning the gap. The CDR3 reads CASSSTPTDTQYF. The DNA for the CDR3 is TGTGCCAGCAGCTCAACCCCGACAGATACGCAGTATTTT.

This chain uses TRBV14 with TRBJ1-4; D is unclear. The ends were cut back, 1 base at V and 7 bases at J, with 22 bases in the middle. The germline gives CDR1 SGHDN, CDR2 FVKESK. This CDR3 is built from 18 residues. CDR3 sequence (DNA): TGTGCCAGCAGCCAAGGATTCCCCGGGGAGAAGGCTCGTGAAAAACTGTTTTTT. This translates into CASSQGFPGEKAREKLFF.

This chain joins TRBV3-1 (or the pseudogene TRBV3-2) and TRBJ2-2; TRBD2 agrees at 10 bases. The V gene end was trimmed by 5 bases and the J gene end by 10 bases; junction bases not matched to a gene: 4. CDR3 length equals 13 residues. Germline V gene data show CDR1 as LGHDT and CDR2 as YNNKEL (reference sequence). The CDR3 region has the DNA TGTGCCAGCAGCTTTCTAGCGGGAGAGGAGCTGTTTTTT. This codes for CASSFLAGEELFF.

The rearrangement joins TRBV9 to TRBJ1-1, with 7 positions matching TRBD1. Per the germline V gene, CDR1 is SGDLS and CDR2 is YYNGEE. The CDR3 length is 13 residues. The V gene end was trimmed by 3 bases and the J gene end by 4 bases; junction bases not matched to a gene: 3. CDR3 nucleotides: TGTGCCAGCAGCGCGACAGGGTTCACTGAAGCTTTCTTT. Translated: CASSATGFTEAFF. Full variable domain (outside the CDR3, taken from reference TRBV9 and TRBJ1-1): DSGVTQTPKHLITATGQRVTLRCSPRSGDLSVYWYQQSLDQGLQFLIQYYNGEERAKGNILERFSAQQFPDLHSELNLSSLELGDSALYFCASSATGFTEAFFGQGTRLTVV.

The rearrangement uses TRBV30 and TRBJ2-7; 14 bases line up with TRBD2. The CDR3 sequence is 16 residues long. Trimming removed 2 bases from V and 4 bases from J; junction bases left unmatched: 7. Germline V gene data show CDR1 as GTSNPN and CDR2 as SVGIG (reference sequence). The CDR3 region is CAWSRGLAGARYEQYF. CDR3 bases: TGTGCCTGGAGTAGGGGACTAGCGGGAGCTAGGTACGAGCAGTACTTC. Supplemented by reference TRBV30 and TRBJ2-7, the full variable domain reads SQTIHQWPATLVQPVGSPLSLECTVEGTSNPNLYWYRQAAGRGLQLLFYSVGIGQISSEVPQNLSASRPQDRQFILSSKKLLLSDSGFYLCAWSRGLAGARYEQYFGPGTRLTVT.

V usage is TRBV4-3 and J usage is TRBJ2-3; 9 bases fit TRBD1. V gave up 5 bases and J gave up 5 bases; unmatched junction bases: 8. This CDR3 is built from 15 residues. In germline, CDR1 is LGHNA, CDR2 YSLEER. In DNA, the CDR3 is TGCGCCAGCAGCGCACGGGGGACAGGGAGAGATACGCAGTATTTT. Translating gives CASSARGTGRDTQYF.

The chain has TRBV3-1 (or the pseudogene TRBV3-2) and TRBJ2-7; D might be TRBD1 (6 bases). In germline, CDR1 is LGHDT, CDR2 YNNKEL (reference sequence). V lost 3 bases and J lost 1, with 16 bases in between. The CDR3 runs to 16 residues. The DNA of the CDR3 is TGTGCCAGCAGCCAGCATTCCGGGACAAATTCCTACGAGCAGTACTTC. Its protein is CASSQHSGTNSYEQYF.

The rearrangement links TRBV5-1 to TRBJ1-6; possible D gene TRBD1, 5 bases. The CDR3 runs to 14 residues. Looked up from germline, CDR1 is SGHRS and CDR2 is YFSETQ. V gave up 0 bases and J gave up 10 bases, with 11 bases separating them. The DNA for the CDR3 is TGCGCCAGCAGCTTGGCAGGGTATGGGTCACCCCTCCACTTT. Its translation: CASSLAGYGSPLHF.

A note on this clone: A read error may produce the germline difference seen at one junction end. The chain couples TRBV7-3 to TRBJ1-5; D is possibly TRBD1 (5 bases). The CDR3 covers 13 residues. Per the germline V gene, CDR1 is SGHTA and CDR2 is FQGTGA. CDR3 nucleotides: TGTGCCACCAGCTCAGGGCACAATCAGCCCCAGCATTTT. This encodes CATSSGHNQPQHF.

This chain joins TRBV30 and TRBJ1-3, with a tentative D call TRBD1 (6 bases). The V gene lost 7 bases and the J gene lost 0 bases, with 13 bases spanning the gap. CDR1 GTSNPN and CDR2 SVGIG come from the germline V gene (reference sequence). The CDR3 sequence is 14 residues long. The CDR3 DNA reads TGTGCCTCCTCCAGGGGTTTCTCTGGAAACACCATATATTTT. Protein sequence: CASSRGFSGNTIYF.

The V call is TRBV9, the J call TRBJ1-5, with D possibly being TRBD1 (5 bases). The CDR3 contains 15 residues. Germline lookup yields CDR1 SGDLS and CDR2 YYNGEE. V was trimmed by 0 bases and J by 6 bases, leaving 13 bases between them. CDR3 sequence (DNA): TGTGCCAGCAGCGTAGGGGGGGGACCGGGTCAGCCCCAGCATTTT. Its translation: CASSVGGGPGQPQHF.

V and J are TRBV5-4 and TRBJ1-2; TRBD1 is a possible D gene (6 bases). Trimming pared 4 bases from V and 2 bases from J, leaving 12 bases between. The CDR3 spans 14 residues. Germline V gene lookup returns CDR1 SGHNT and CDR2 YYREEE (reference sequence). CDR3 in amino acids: CASSPDRNNYGYTF. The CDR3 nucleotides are TGTGCCAGCAGCCCTGACAGGAACAACTATGGCTACACCTTC.